This passage covers 26 T cell receptor beta chains from one sample sequenced in a study of cytomegalovirus exposure and HLA in healthy donors. PCR was performed using 60 Vbeta and 13 Jbeta primers. Repertoires were generated with immunoSEQ multiplex PCR, while TCRdb's copy carries only in-frame clones and drops some. The sample shows about 160,000 clones, 81% of them seen only once. Sample: PBMCs. Every receptor here comes from a woman aged 50 to 60 in good health and CMV-seronegative.

This chain uses TRBV6-5 with TRBJ2-4; 8 nucleotides match TRBD2. Germline V lookup: CDR1 MNHEY, CDR2 SVGAGI. With 6 bases clipped from V and 7 bases from J, the junction kept 5 bases outside the gene matches. This CDR3 is built from 13 residues. The CDR3 spells CASSGLAGNIQYF. CDR3 in DNA: TGTGCCAGCAGCGGACTAGCTGGGAACATTCAGTACTTC.

The chain combines TRBV29-1 with TRBJ1-6, with 7 nucleotides matching TRBD1. This CDR3 region has 12 residues. Germline CDR1 and CDR2: SQVTM and ANQGSEA. After removal of 6 bases from V and 7 bases from J, the junction contained 3 bases not matched to a gene. CDR3 loop: CSVGTANSPLHF. The CDR3 region has the DNA TGCAGCGTAGGGACAGCGAATTCACCCCTCCACTTT.

J is TRBJ2-2 and V is TRBV6-5; a possible D gene is TRBD1 (7 bases). This CDR3 contains 15 residues. Germline V gene sequence: CDR1 MNHEY, CDR2 SVGAGI. With 5 bases removed from V and 4 bases from J, the gap between germline ends came to 14 bases. The CDR3 reads CASSRQGGITGELFF. CDR3 in DNA: TGTGCCAGCAGTCGACAGGGAGGTATCACCGGGGAGCTGTTTTTT.

The V gene is TRBV4-3, the J gene TRBJ1-2, with D perhaps TRBD1 (5 bases). This CDR3 contains 14 residues. V dropped 1 base and J dropped 2 bases, with 8 bases sitting between them. Germline assignment: CDR1 LGHNA and CDR2 YSLEER. CDR3 bases: TGCGCCAGCAGCCAAGTCGGGGGGAACTATGGCTACACCTTC. Translated: CASSQVGGNYGYTF.

This clone was picked up a small number of times. The CDR3 here is CAWSEGAGLYNEQFF. DNA for the CDR3: TGTGCCTGGAGTGAGGGAGCGGGATTATACAATGAGCAGTTCTTC. The J gene is TRBJ2-1, the V gene TRBV30; 7 bases line up with TRBD2. The CDR3 covers 15 residues. Germline assignment: CDR1 GTSNPN and CDR2 SVGIG (reference sequence). The J segment lost 4 bases and the V segment lost 1 base, leaving 7 bases of the junction unmatched. Complete variable domain (other parts from reference TRBV30 and TRBJ2-1): SQTIHQWPATLVQPVGSPLSLECTVEGTSNPNLYWYRQAAGRGLQLLFYSVGIGQISSEVPQNLSASRPQDRQFILSSKKLLLSDSGFYLCAWSEGAGLYNEQFFGPGTRLTVL.

The chain joins TRBV29-1 to TRBJ2-2; 10 bases map to TRBD2. The CDR3 is 17 amino acids. Germline V gives CDR1 SQVTM, CDR2 ANQGSEA. Losses at the gene ends were 6 bases for V and 7 bases for J; bases not matched to a gene: 17. CDR3 protein: CSVETQTSGIGVGELFF. The CDR3 DNA reads as TGCAGCGTCGAAACTCAAACTAGCGGGATAGGAGTCGGGGAGCTGTTTTTT.

V gene TRBV7-3 combines with J gene TRBJ2-2, with 10 positions matching TRBD1. This CDR3 is 14 amino acids long. Germline V gene lookup returns CDR1 SGHTA and CDR2 FQGTGA. V shed 5 bases, J shed 6 bases, and the junction held 3 bases outside the gene matches. The CDR3, as DNA: TGTGCCAGCAGCAGCGGACAGGGGGCCGGGGAGCTGTTTTTT. Translating gives CASSSGQGAGELFF.

The J gene is TRBJ2-7, the V gene TRBV9; perhaps TRBD2 as D (6 bases). Germline-derived CDR1 and CDR2 are SGDLS and YYNGEE. The V end was cut by 0 bases, the J end by 7 bases, with 14 bases between. The CDR3 has 14 amino acids. DNA of the CDR3: TGTGCCAGCAGCGTAGCGAGCGGGTCCAAAGAGCAGTACTTC. Protein: CASSVASGSKEQYF.

The V call is TRBV5-1, the J call TRBJ1-1, with a weak D call TRBD1 (6 bases). CDR3 length equals 17 residues. Per the germline V gene, CDR1 is SGHRS and CDR2 is YFSETQ. V lost 0 bases, J lost 1 base, and 16 bases lay in between. CDR3 sequence reads: CASSLEGRGAPNTEAFF. The CDR3 bases are TGCGCCAGCAGCTTGGAGGGACGGGGGGCGCCGAACACTGAAGCTTTCTTT.

This clone is a singleton in its sample. The genes are TRBV19 and TRBJ2-1; TRBD2 aligns across 12 bases. Germline loops: CDR1 LNHDA, CDR2 SQIVND (reference sequence). This CDR3 region has 15 residues. The trim removed 6 bases at V and 4 bases at J, leaving 4 bases unmatched. As DNA, the CDR3 is TGTGCCAGTAGCTTACTAGCGGGGGGATACAATGAGCAGTTCTTC. Protein sequence: CASSLLAGGYNEQFF.

The chain is built from TRBV20-1 and TRBJ2-2; the D is unclear. V was cut by 6 bases and J by 7 bases, with 9 bases left in between. Germline lookup yields CDR1 DFQATT and CDR2 SNEGSKA (reference sequence). This CDR3 has 11 residues. CDR3 residues: CSAARGGELFF. In DNA, the CDR3 is TGCAGTGCGGCGCGAGGCGGGGAGCTGTTTTTT.

J is TRBJ1-1 and V is TRBV4-1; 8 bases are shared with TRBD1. The germline gives CDR1 MGHRA, CDR2 YSYEKL. The CDR3 has 15 amino acids. The ends lost 1 base at V and 5 bases at J; junction bases unmatched: 6. CDR3 protein: CASSQGQGAETEAFF. The CDR3 DNA reads TGCGCCAGCAGCCAAGGGCAGGGGGCTGAAACTGAAGCTTTCTTT.

J is TRBJ1-4 and V is TRBV18; possibly TRBD1 for D (5 bases). The CDR3 runs to 16 residues. With 4 bases removed from V and 0 bases from J, the gap between germline ends came to 12 bases. The germline gives CDR1 KGHSH, CDR2 LQKENI. The CDR3 region has the DNA TGTGCCAGCTCACTCACGCCGACAGCAACTAATGAAAAACTGTTTTTT. The encoded protein is CASSLTPTATNEKLFF.

The genes are TRBV6-1 and TRBJ1-5; a weak D match, TRBD1 (5 bases). The CDR3 has 15 residues. Trimming left V 0 bases short and J 6 bases short, with 12 bases between. Germline V gives CDR1 MNHNS, CDR2 SASEGT. Here the CDR3 reads CASSEASLGGQPQHF. The DNA for the CDR3 is TGTGCCAGCAGTGAAGCAAGTCTGGGGGGTCAGCCCCAGCATTTT.

A single count supports this clone. This chain joins TRBV7-2 and TRBJ1-4; tentatively, D is TRBD1 (5 bases). The CDR3 consists of 15 residues. V was pared by 5 bases and J by 6 bases, with 16 bases between. Per the germline V gene, CDR1 is SGHTA and CDR2 is FQGNSA. Here the CDR3 reads CASSRPGNLDEKLFF. The CDR3 bases are TGTGCCAGCAGCCGACCAGGGAATTTGGATGAAAAACTGTTTTTT. The entire variable domain, with the rest obtained from reference TRBV7-2 and TRBJ1-4, is as follows: GAGVSQSPSNKVTEKGKDVELRCDPISGHTALYWYRQSLGQGLEFLIYFQGNSAPDKSGLPSDRFSAERTGGSVSTLTIQRTQQEDSAVYLCASSRPGNLDEKLFFGSGTQLSVL.

The chain couples TRBV7-2 to TRBJ2-7; D gene unclear. CDR3 size: 15 residues. V was pared by 0 bases and J by 1 base, with 10 bases between. Germline V gene data show CDR1 as SGHTA and CDR2 as FQGNSA. The CDR3 is CASSLAIAVSYEQYF. The CDR3 DNA is TGTGCCAGCAGCTTAGCGATTGCAGTTTCCTACGAGCAGTACTTC.

The chain combines TRBV19 with TRBJ1-1, with D maybe TRBD1 (6 bases). V lost 5 bases and J lost 3, with 13 bases in between. The CDR3 consists of 14 residues. The V gene's germline CDR1 is LNHDA and CDR2 SQIVND (reference sequence). CDR3: CASSHTGTHTEAFF. The DNA of the CDR3 is TGTGCCAGTAGTCATACGGGGACACACACTGAAGCTTTCTTT.

The chain has TRBV6-1 and TRBJ2-1; 7 bases map to TRBD2. The germline CDR1 and CDR2 sequences are MNHNS and SASEGT. This CDR3 region has 15 residues. The V and J ends lost 5 bases and 2 bases, in that order; junction bases with no gene match: 6. The CDR3 here is CASSWAAGAYNEQFF. In DNA, the CDR3 is TGTGCCAGCAGTTGGGCTGCGGGGGCCTACAATGAGCAGTTCTTC.

This sequence joins TRBV7-9 and TRBJ2-2; 7 bases align to TRBD2. Trimming took 3 bases from V and 2 from J; bases not matched to a gene: 6. In germline, CDR1 is SEHNR, CDR2 FQNEAQ (reference sequence). This CDR3 contains 16 residues. The CDR3 is CASSFDSGFNTGELFF. CDR3 bases: TGTGCCAGCAGCTTTGATAGCGGGTTCAACACCGGGGAGCTGTTTTTT. Variable domain in full (rest from reference TRBV7-9 and TRBJ2-2): DTGVSQNPRHKITKRGQNVTFRCDPISEHNRLYWYRQTLGQGPEFLTYFQNEAQLEKSRLLSDRFSAERPKGSFSTLEIQRTEQGDSAMYLCASSFDSGFNTGELFFGEGSRLTVL.

V is TRBV28 and J is TRBJ1-3; D is perhaps TRBD1 (5 bases). Trimming pared 2 bases from V and 4 bases from J, leaving 9 bases between. CDR1 and CDR2 (germline): MDHEN, SYDVKM. CDR3 length: 14 amino acids. The chain's CDR3 is CASSLQGGGNTIYF. The CDR3 nucleotides read TGTGCCAGCAGTTTACAGGGTGGGGGAAACACCATATATTTT.

V usage is TRBV7-6 and J usage is TRBJ2-6; 8 bases match TRBD1. CDR1 SGHVS and CDR2 FNYEAQ come from the germline V gene. Trimming at V came to 6 bases and at J to 0 bases, leaving 13 bases not matched to a gene. The CDR3 loop spans 19 amino acids. For the CDR3, the DNA is TGTGCCAGCAGGCACCGCCCGACAGGGGACTCCTCTGGGGCCAACGTCCTGACTTTC. It codes for CASRHRPTGDSSGANVLTF.

A note on this clone: At one of its ends the junction is not consistent with the germline gene, which may arise from a read error. The V gene is TRBV7-9, the J gene TRBJ2-2; TRBD1 aligns across 7 bases. The CDR3 is made up of 14 amino acids. From germline, CDR1 is SEHNR and CDR2 FQNEAQ (reference sequence). The DNA of the CDR3 is TGTTCCAGCCCCCTGACAGGGCGATCCGGGGAGCTGTTTTTT. Encoded protein: CSSPLTGRSGELFF.

This sequence joins TRBV7-8 and TRBJ2-7; D is perhaps TRBD2 (5 bases). This CDR3 region has 15 residues. CDR1 is SGHVS, CDR2 FQNEAQ, per germline. V lost 3 bases and J 4 bases, leaving 16 bases between the germline ends. Written as DNA, the CDR3 is TGTGCCAGCAGCTTCCCAGCGGTCGGTCAATACGAGCAGTACTTC. This gives the protein CASSFPAVGQYEQYF.

This sequence joins TRBV4-3 and TRBJ1-1; TRBD1 aligns across 8 bases. The trim removed 3 bases at V and 5 bases at J, leaving 14 bases unmatched. Looked up from germline, CDR1 is LGHNA and CDR2 is YSLEER. There are 17 residues in the CDR3. The CDR3 DNA sequence: TGCGCCAGCAGCCACCGTTGGACGGACAGGGATGATACTGAAGCTTTCTTT. Its translation is CASSHRWTDRDDTEAFF.

The J gene is TRBJ2-7, the V gene TRBV11-2; D is perhaps TRBD1 (7 bases). This CDR3 is built from 12 residues. Trimming took off 0 bases at V and 11 bases at J, with 11 bases between the two ends. CDR1 is SGHAT and CDR2 is FQNNGV in the germline V gene. CDR3 sequence: CASSLDRGTEYF. CDR3 bases: TGTGCCAGCAGCTTAGATCGGGGGACAGAGTACTTC.

Only a few counts were recorded for this clone. The rearrangement joins TRBV11-3 to TRBJ1-3, with TRBD1 matching 7 bases. Losses at the gene ends were 5 bases for V and 1 base for J; bases not matched to a gene: 2. This CDR3 spans 14 amino acids. Germline lookup yields CDR1 SGHNT and CDR2 YENEEA. Here the CDR3 reads CASSQGGSGNTIYF. The CDR3 nucleotides read TGTGCCAGCAGCCAGGGGGGATCTGGAAACACCATATATTTT.